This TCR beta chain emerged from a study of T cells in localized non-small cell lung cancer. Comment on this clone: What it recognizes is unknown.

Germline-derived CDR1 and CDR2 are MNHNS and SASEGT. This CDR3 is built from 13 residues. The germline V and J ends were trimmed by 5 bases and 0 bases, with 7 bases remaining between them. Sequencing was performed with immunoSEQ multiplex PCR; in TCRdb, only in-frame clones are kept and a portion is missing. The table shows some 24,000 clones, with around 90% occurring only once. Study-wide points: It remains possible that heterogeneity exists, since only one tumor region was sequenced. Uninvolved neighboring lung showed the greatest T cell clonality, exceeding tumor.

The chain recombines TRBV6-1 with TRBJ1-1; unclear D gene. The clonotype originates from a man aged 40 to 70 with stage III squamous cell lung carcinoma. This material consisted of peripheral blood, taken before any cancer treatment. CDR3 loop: CASSFSMNTEAFF. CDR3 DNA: TGTGCCAGCAGTTTCTCTATGAACACTGAAGCTTTCTTT.